Listed here are 5 T cell receptor beta chains from one sample, sequenced in a study of blood T cell repertoires in COVID-19. Some clones are missing from TCRdb's copy, which holds only in-frame ones; the method was immunoSEQ multiplex PCR. The data hold about 360,000 clones, with around 87% observed a single time. The sequencing sample was made of PBMCs or T cells enriched from blood (not recorded which). These receptors came from a man in his thirties or forties who had recovered from COVID-19.

In its sample, this clone was seen once. The chain is built from TRBV9 and TRBJ2-1; TRBD1 matches 7 bases. Germline V gene lookup returns CDR1 SGDLS and CDR2 YYNGEE. The CDR3 has 17 residues. Unmatched junction bases numbered 12, after V lost 4 bases and J lost 2 bases. CDR3 DNA: TGTGCCAGCAGCCCTACATCACAGGGGTGGACCTACAATGAGCAGTTCTTC. This encodes CASSPTSQGWTYNEQFF.

Notes on this clone: This may be a read error: a much more frequent sequence differs by one nucleotide. The CDR3 loop reads CASSRDSYGYTF. CDR3 DNA sequence: TGTGCCAGCAGCCGGGACAGCTATGGCTACACCTTC. The V gene is TRBV7-8, the J gene TRBJ1-2; 7 bases align to TRBD1. V shed 5 bases, J shed 4 bases, and the junction held 1 base outside the gene matches. This CDR3 spans 12 amino acids. Per germline, CDR1 SGHVS and CDR2 FQNEAQ.

V gene TRBV19 combines with J gene TRBJ1-5; tentative D call: TRBD1 (5 bases). Germline assignment: CDR1 LNHDA and CDR2 SQIVND (reference sequence). V was cut by 7 bases and J by 6 bases, with 16 bases left in between. There are 14 residues in the CDR3. Written as DNA, the CDR3 is TGTGCCAGTATCCCAGCAGGGTCGGGTCAGCCCCAGCATTTT. This codes for CASIPAGSGQPQHF.

The chain couples TRBV11-2 to TRBJ2-5; 10 positions match TRBD2. CDR1 and CDR2 from the germline V gene are SGHAT and FQNNGV. V shed 5 bases, J shed 5 bases, and the junction held 11 bases outside the gene matches. The CDR3 runs to 16 residues. The CDR3 region is CASSALAGGVGETQYF. CDR3 DNA sequence: TGTGCCAGCAGCGCATTAGCGGGGGGAGTTGGGGAGACCCAGTACTTC.

V and J are TRBV5-1 and TRBJ1-4, with TRBD1 identical over 9 bases. CDR1 is SGHRS and CDR2 is YFSETQ in the germline V gene. The CDR3 extends over 14 amino acids. With 7 bases clipped from V and 8 bases from J, the junction kept 9 bases outside the gene matches. This chain's CDR3 is CASGSQGAGEKLFF. The CDR3, as DNA: TGCGCCAGCGGCTCACAGGGGGCAGGGGAAAAACTGTTTTTT.